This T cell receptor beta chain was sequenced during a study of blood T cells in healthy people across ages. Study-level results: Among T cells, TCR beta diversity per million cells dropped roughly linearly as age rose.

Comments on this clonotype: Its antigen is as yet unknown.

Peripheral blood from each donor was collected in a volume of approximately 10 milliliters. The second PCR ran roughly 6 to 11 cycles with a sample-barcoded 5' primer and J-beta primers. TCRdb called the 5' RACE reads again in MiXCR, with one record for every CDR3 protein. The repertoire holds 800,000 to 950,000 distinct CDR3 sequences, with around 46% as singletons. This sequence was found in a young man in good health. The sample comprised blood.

The chain's CDR3 is CASSQDLGQVEKLFF. DNA for the CDR3: TGCGCCAGCAGCCAAGATCTGGGGCAAGTTGAAAAACTGTTTTTT. The chain couples TRBV4-3 to TRBJ1-4; D possibly corresponds to TRBD1 (5 bases). Trimming took off 0 bases at V and 7 bases at J, with 12 bases between the two ends. CDR3 length equals 15 residues. Germline assignment: CDR1 LGHNA and CDR2 YSLEER.